This T cell receptor (beta chain) is from a study of blood T cell repertoires in COVID-19 (dated by TCRdb to the early 2020s). About the full investigation: Samples covering the acute and convalescent phases of COVID-19 were provided by collaborators in the United States, Italy and Spain. A de-identified subject ID, COVID-19 status, age in years and sex were almost always included in the sample metadata. The samples were drawn from two sources: the first 160 participants of the ongoing ImmuneRACE study, and approximately 1,300 subjects contributed by 6 global collaborators. Subjects who had been exposed to COVID-19, were actively infected with it, or had recovered from it provided the deeply sampled blood TCRbeta repertoires that made up the dataset. Where HLA class I and class II types were available, the types were taken from metadata supplied by the sample provider, not from assay-based typing. The repertoires were released in a freely available public database intended as a resource for research on the immune response to SARS-CoV-2. The material from the prospective study consisted of cDNA or gDNA derived from T cells, B-cell-depleted T cells, or PBMCs.

Study-wide findings and limitations: The amount of clinical and demographic metadata varied by source and participant and was provided uncurated.

Each collaborating institution followed its own protocols to collect whole blood in K2EDTA tubes. For TCRbeta analysis, collaborators shipped samples in one of three forms: frozen whole blood, isolated PBMCs, or DNA extracted from either of those sample types. This clone has more than one count but fewer than ten. Its recognized antigen is unknown. It has no much larger one-base neighbor in the sample; base qualities were not kept. TCRbeta CDR3 regions were amplified from genomic DNA using the immunoSEQ Assay, a bias-controlled multiplex PCR. As for how the authors treated the data: The number of nucleated cells in each sample was estimated from the amplification of reference gene primers within the assay. To quantify the absolute abundance of each unique TCRbeta CDR3 rearrangement, sequence reads were collapsed and filtered. For each sample, productive Simpson clonality was calculated as the square root of Simpson's diversity index over productive rearrangements. This is the immuneACCESS table as TCRdb keeps it, with only in-frame sequences that have V and J called. A part of the clones is gone; compared with another copy, unresolved V genes explain less than half, and the rest is unexplained. The DNA gave D and trimming, while V, J and clone size come from that table. Present in this sample are about 83,000 clones, about 82% of which were seen just once. The top ten clonotypes cover 8% of the sample.

Cut back by 0 bases and 7 bases, the V and J ends lie 4 bases apart. As encoded in the germline V gene (reference sequence), CDR1 is SEHNR while CDR2 is FQNEAQ. From the cysteine up to the phenylalanine, the CDR3 has a length of 13 residues. The read is trimmed to its CDR3 DNA, 39 bases read in frame from base 1. The receptor was derived from a man aged 50 to 59 with active COVID-19. Sequenced sample: peripheral blood. The rearrangement joined TRBV7-9 to TRBJ1-6; the D gene assignment is ambiguous. This receptor has the CDR3 CASSLAENSPLHF. The DNA sequence is given as TGTGCCAGCAGCTTAGCGGAGAATTCACCCCTCCACTTT.